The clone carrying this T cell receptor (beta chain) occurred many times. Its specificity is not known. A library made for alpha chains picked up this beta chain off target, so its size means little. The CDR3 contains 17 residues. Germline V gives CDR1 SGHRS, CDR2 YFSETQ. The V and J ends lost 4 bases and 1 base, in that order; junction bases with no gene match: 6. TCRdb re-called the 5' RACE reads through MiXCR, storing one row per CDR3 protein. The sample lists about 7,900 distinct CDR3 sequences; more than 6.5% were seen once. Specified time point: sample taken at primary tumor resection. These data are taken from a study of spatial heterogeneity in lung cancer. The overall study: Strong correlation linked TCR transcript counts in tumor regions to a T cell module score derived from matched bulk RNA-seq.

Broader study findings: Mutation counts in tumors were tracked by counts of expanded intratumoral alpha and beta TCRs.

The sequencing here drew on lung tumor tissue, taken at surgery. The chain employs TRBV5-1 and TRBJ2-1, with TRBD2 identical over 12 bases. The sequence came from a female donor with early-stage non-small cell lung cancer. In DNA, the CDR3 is TGCGCCAGCAGCCGCATACTAGCGGGAGGATCCTACAATGAGCAGTTCTTC. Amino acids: CASSRILAGGSYNEQFF.